This TCR beta chain is from a study of T cell responses to AZD1222 COVID-19 vaccine (dated by TCRdb to the early 2020s). General notes on the study: AZD1222 recipients given second doses at about 4 weeks or at about 12 weeks were pooled, since spike-specific TCR depth and breadth were not found to differ between the two schedules. A total of 233 trial participants underwent TCR sequencing, of whom about 200 had received two doses of AZD1222 and about 25 had received two doses of the MenACWY control vaccine. Trial participants were enrolled into age subgroups of 18-55, 56-69 and 70-plus years, which contained approximately 150, 28 and 58 TCR-sequenced participants, respectively.

The sample's time point, from its label and the paper: baseline before first vaccination. Vaccinee samples came from UK trials COV001 and COV002, including a single-blind randomized controlled phase 2/3 trial of AZD1222 (ChAdOx1 nCoV-19) in healthy adults. For TCRbeta chain sequencing, PBMC samples from trial participants were taken at day 0 and at day 28 after the second dose. Worth noting for this clone: The antigen this receptor binds is unknown. No base-level quality is on record; no much larger clone is a single base apart.

The germline V gene encodes CDR1 LGHDT and CDR2 YNNKEL (reference sequence). V gives up 3 bases and J gives up 0 bases, and the segment between their germline ends measures 10 bases. From its cysteine to its phenylalanine, the CDR3 spans 15 amino acids. Just the 45-base CDR3 DNA is kept, in frame starting at base 1. The CDR3 regions of human TCRbeta chains were analyzed by immunosequencing. The study's processing was this. Repertoire TCRs were checked for matches against a reference library of SARS-CoV-2-specific TCRs that had been generated using the MIRA antigen-specificity platform. Breadth meant the fraction of unique TCRs that were SARS-CoV-2-associated, whereas depth meant the fraction of total T cells that were SARS-CoV-2-associated. Using the MIRA data, each spike-specific TCR was mapped to the spike region that the TCR reacts to and placed in a CD4 or CD8 class. Log10-transformed breadth and depth values were compared by one-way ANOVA with Sidak's multiple comparisons tests. The clones in this table, taken by TCRdb from immuneACCESS, are in-frame only. Not every clone is retained; where verified, under half of the shortfall comes from an unresolved V gene, and the cause of the rest is unknown. V and J calls and clone size are copied from that table; D and trimming were computed from the DNA. Present in this sample are about 140,000 clones, about 86% of which were seen just once. Approximately 3.7% of the sample is held by the ten biggest clonotypes.

Broad study findings and their caveats: Vaccine-associated CD4 TCRs spanned the whole spike protein, with dominant responses in regions 160-218 and 743-854. The 56-69-year group was small, and its depth increase did not reach significance, likely because of low power. Most participants were white British and females outnumbered males, and the authors suggested that clonal diversity may have been underestimated. Conclusions about previously exposed vaccinees were limited because only 6 or 7 AZD1222 recipients were SARS-CoV-2 seropositive at baseline. After two AZD1222 doses, spike-specific TCR breadth and depth were significantly higher than at day 0 and than in MenACWY recipients. Because no day 14 peak-response samples were available, repertoires were characterized only after the peak T cell response. Epitopes outside the regions mutated in the B.1.351 and B.1.1.7 variants were reportedly recognized by nearly half of the unique spike-specific TCRs.

This receptor chain uses TRBV3-1 (or the pseudogene TRBV3-2) and TRBJ2-3; TRBD2 is a weak D gene call, 6 bases matching. Specimen: peripheral blood, collected on day 0 of AZD1222 vaccination. This receptor was taken from an adult in good health. CDR3 region: CASSQWSGSTDTQYF. The DNA sequence follows: TGTGCCAGCAGCCAGTGGAGCGGGAGCACAGATACGCAGTATTTT.